One T cell receptor (beta chain) is described in this entry. Its target is unknown. The PCR was carried out with 60 Vbeta primers and 13 Jbeta primers. As originally analysed: Some 9.9 million shared chains were among some 75 million unique TCR beta chains counted in a later analysis. Measured with immunoSEQ multiplex PCR; TCRdb has only the in-frame clones, and not every one. That table is the source of V, J and clone size, and D and trimming were worked out from the DNA. The table includes over 200,000 clones, roughly 87% detected once. These data come from a study of cytomegalovirus exposure and HLA in healthy donors. Study conclusions and caveats: Sequencing artifact likely explains a cluster of highly shared sequence variants.

Specimen: PBMCs. This clonotype originated in a woman in her 40s in good health and CMV-seropositive.

CDR3 DNA sequence: TGTGCCAGCAGTTACTCACTCTTGGGGGGCTCCTACGAGCAGTACTTC. The encoded protein is CASSYSLLGGSYEQYF. The J gene is TRBJ2-7, the V gene TRBV6-5; perhaps TRBD2 as D (6 bases). The CDR3 totals 16 residues. Germline V CDR1 and CDR2: MNHEY, SVGAGI. V was cut by 0 bases and J by 0 bases, with 12 bases left in between.